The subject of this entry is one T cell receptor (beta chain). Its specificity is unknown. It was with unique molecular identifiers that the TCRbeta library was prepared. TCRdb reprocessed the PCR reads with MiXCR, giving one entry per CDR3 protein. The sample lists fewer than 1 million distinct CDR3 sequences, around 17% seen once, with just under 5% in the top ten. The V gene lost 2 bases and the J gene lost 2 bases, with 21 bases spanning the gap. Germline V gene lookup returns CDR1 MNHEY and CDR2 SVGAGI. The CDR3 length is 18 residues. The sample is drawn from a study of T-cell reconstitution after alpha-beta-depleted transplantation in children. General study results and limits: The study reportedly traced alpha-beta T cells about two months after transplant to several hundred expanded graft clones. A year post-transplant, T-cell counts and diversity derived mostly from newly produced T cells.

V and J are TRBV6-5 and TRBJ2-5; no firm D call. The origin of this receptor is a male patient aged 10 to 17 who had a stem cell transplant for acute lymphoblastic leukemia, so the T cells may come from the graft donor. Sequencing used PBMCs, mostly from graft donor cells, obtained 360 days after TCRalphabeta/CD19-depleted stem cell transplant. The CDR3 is CASSYRVDRRGAQETQYF. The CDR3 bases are TGTGCCAGCAGTTACAGGGTGGATAGGAGAGGCGCACAAGAGACCCAGTACTTC.